The 8 T cell receptor beta chains reported below all come from one sample, sequenced in a study of T cells after yellow fever vaccination. TCRdb re-derived calls from the 5' RACE reads in MiXCR, one entry per CDR3 protein. The table lists approximately 510,000 distinct CDR3 sequences, 21% of them singletons. The input for sequencing was PBMCs, taken less than 25 days after the first yellow fever vaccination. The receptor source for this set is a man younger than 35 who received the YFV17D yellow fever vaccine.

The V call is TRBV27, the J call TRBJ2-2; D gene unclear. CDR3 size: 19 residues. Germline V CDR1 and CDR2: MNHEY, SMNVEV (reference sequence). The V and J ends lost 8 bases and 3 bases respectively, with 28 bases between them. Written as DNA, the CDR3 is TGTGCCAGCGCCAGCCAGCCCGACCGGGTTCTACCTGACACCGGGGAGCTGTTTTTT. Its protein is CASASQPDRVLPDTGELFF.

V usage is TRBV12-3 or TRBV12-4 and J usage is TRBJ2-7; a weak D match, TRBD1 (6 bases). This CDR3 spans 13 amino acids. Trimming removed 6 bases at V and 5 bases at J, with 14 bases between. CDR3 in DNA: TGTGCCAGCAGCTTACAGGGCTCAGACGAGCAGTACTTC. It codes for CASSLQGSDEQYF.

This clonotype was counted between two and nine times. The chain carries TRBV9 and TRBJ2-5; D possibly corresponds to TRBD2 (6 bases). The CDR3 is 14 residues long. The germline V gene encodes CDR1 SGDLS and CDR2 YYNGEE. The germline V and J ends were trimmed by 4 bases and 1 base, with 11 bases remaining between them. In DNA, the CDR3 is TGTGCCAGCAGCCGTGGAGGGACCCAAGAGACCCAGTACTTC. Translating it yields CASSRGGTQETQYF.

The chain is built from TRBV5-5 and TRBJ2-5; TRBD2 matches at 9 bases. The CDR3 is made up of 17 amino acids. The V segment lost 3 bases and the J segment 4 bases; nucleotides outside the gene matches: 13. Germline CDR1 SGHKS, CDR2 YYEKEE (reference sequence). Here the CDR3 reads CASSSVAGGAGGETQYF. As DNA, the CDR3 is TGTGCCAGCAGCTCGGTTGCGGGGGGGGCCGGAGGAGAGACCCAGTACTTC.

The chain combines TRBV5-1 with TRBJ2-1; D is possibly TRBD2 (5 bases). CDR1 is SGHRS, CDR2 YFSETQ, per germline. V lost 2 bases to trimming and J lost 0 bases, with 9 bases between them. This CDR3 is built from 15 residues. In nucleotides, the CDR3 is TGCGCCAGCAGCTTCGGGAAAAGCTCCTACAATGAGCAGTTCTTC. Amino acids: CASSFGKSSYNEQFF. The variable domain in full, with the rest retrieved from reference TRBV5-1 and TRBJ2-1, is KAGVTQTPRYLIKTRGQQVTLSCSPISGHRSVSWYQQTPGQGLQFLFEYFSETQRNKGNFPGRFSGRQFSNSRSEMNVSTLELGDSALYLCASSFGKSSYNEQFFGPGTRLTVL.

This clonotype turned up a few times. V is TRBV20-1 and J is TRBJ2-1, with a tentative D call TRBD2 (6 bases). The CDR3 contains 16 residues. Germline CDR1 is DFQATT and CDR2 is SNEGSKA (reference sequence). V was shortened by 3 bases and J by 8 bases, with 23 bases between the two germline ends. CDR3 region: CSARALGRGDADEQFF. DNA for the CDR3: TGCAGTGCTAGGGCCTTGGGGCGCGGGGATGCGGATGAGCAGTTCTTC.

The chain recombines TRBV6-5 with TRBJ1-6, with D uncertain. The CDR3 runs to 16 residues. The V end lost 4 bases, the J end lost 0 bases, and 10 bases lay between the germline ends. CDR1 and CDR2 (germline): MNHEY, SVGAGI. The chain's CDR3 is CASSLGRLSYNSPLHF. The CDR3 DNA reads as TGTGCCAGCAGTTTGGGCAGACTCTCCTATAATTCACCCCTCCACTTT.

This sequence joins TRBV6-1 and TRBJ1-1; the D is unclear. Germline V gives CDR1 MNHNS, CDR2 SASEGT. V lost 7 bases, J lost 3 bases, and 12 bases lay in between. There are 13 residues in the CDR3. The CDR3 DNA follows: TGTGCCAGCACCCACGGGGTGTACACTGAAGCTTTCTTT. It translates to CASTHGVYTEAFF.